At least ten counts were recorded for the clone carrying this T cell receptor (beta chain). Antigen: not known. Researchers amplified the TCR beta CDR3 regions from RNA transcripts. HTBI primers were employed in a first-round RT-PCR of the TCR CDR3. TCRdb reanalysed the multiplex PCR reads using MiXCR and keeps one entry per CDR3 protein. The repertoire holds about 270,000 distinct CDR3 sequences, with approximately 25% as singletons. This sample is part of a study of T cells in Graves' hyperthyroidism and ophthalmopathy. Study findings and constraints: In blood, most of the thyroid clonotypes expanded above 0.001 were also present.

Looked up from germline, CDR1 is KGHDR and CDR2 is SFDVKD. Trimming cost V 4 bases and J 4 bases, with 7 bases left between them. The CDR3 runs 13 residues. The sequencing sample was made of blood. This receptor was obtained from a woman in her 40s with Graves' ophthalmopathy. V gene TRBV24-1 combines with J gene TRBJ1-3; unclear D gene. The CDR3 bases are TGTGCCACCAGTGACGGTTCCGGAAACACCATATATTTT. Protein: CATSDGSGNTIYF.